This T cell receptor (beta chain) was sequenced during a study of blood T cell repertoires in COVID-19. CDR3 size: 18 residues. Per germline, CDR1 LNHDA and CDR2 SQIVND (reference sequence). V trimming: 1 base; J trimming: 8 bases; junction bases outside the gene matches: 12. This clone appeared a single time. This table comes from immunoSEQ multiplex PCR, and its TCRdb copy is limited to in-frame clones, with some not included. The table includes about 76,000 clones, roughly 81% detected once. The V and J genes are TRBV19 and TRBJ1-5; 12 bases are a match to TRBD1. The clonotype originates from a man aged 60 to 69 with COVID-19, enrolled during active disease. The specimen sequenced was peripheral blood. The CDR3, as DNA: TGTGCCAGTAGTATAGTTGGGACAGGGGGCGCGGACCTAGAGCCCCAGCATTTT. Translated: CASSIVGTGGADLEPQHF.